The clone carrying this T cell receptor (beta chain) occurred many times. Antigen specificity is unknown. Regions amplified from RNA transcripts were the TCR beta CDR3 regions. The study used the HTBI primer set for a first-round RT-PCR of the TCR CDR3. MiXCR, run by TCRdb on the multiplex PCR reads, gives a single entry per CDR3 protein. The table shows some 550,000 distinct CDR3 sequences, with 20% occurring only once. Lactation, pregnancy, other autoimmune disease or uncontrolled infection led to exclusion of patients. These data come from a study of T cells in Graves' hyperthyroidism and ophthalmopathy. Trimming removed 3 bases at V and 2 bases at J, with 5 bases between. There are 13 residues in the CDR3. Study outcomes and limitations: For ophthalmopathy, model prediction preceded onset by a median around 7 months.

This sequence was found in a man between 18 and 29 years old with Graves' hyperthyroidism. J is TRBJ1-5 and V is TRBV12-3 or TRBV12-4, with D hard to call. Material: blood. CDR3 in amino acids: CASSFWGNQPQHF. As DNA, the CDR3 is TGTGCCAGCAGTTTTTGGGGCAATCAGCCCCAGCATTTT.